The rows below give T cell receptor beta chains drawn from one sample of a study of T cells after yellow fever vaccination. TCRdb fed the 5' RACE reads into MiXCR, producing one record per CDR3 protein. The data hold approximately 330,000 distinct CDR3 sequences, with under 15% observed a single time. This sample comprised CD4+ T cells sorted from PBMCs, obtained 15 days after the yellow fever booster vaccination. The source is a young man who received the YFV17D yellow fever vaccine. Each CDR3 is given with its conserved first and last residue. D genes are given only for firm matches. Only part of the rows carry a size: once, few, many, or a class if the clone is expanded.

j_gene	abundance	v_gene	d_gene	CDR3aa	CDR3nt
TRBJ2-3	few	TRBV5-1	-	CASMSGTQYF	TGCGCCAGCATGTCGGGGACGCAGTATTTT
TRBJ1-6	few	TRBV7-2	TRBD1	CASTQLQGANSPLHF	TGTGCCAGCACCCAATTACAGGGGGCTAACTCACCCCTCCACTTT
TRBJ2-3	-	TRBV6-5	-	CASSYDGTDTQYF	TGTGCCAGCAGTTACGACGGGACAGATACGCAGTATTTT
TRBJ1-2	many	TRBV12-3/TRBV12-4	-	CASSFPGDYGYTF	TGTGCCAGCAGTTTTCCAGGGGACTATGGCTACACCTTC
TRBJ2-1	-	TRBV4-3	TRBD1	CASSQQGTGGSYNEQFF	TGCGCCAGCAGCCAACAAGGGACAGGGGGTTCCTACAATGAGCAGTTCTTC
TRBJ2-2	-	TRBV24-1	-	CATSGAGSSNTGELFF	TGTGCCACCAGTGGGGCGGGGAGCTCGAACACCGGGGAGCTGTTTTTT
TRBJ2-3	few	TRBV20-1	TRBD2	CSAMGLAGSDTQYF	TGCAGTGCTATGGGACTAGCGGGGTCGGATACGCAGTATTTT
TRBJ1-4	-	TRBV4-3	-	CASSQDVRGPANEKLFF	TGCGCCAGCAGCCAAGATGTCAGGGGTCCGGCTAATGAAAAACTGTTTTTT
TRBJ2-3	-	TRBV20-1	-	CSAYPPPGRTDTQYF	TGCAGTGCTTACCCGCCCCCAGGCCGCACAGATACGCAGTATTTT
TRBJ1-1	-	TRBV12-3/TRBV12-4	-	CASRPAPGGTEAFF	TGTGCCAGCAGGCCCGCGCCGGGTGGCACTGAAGCTTTCTTT
TRBJ2-5	few	TRBV25-1	-	CASSEPGTIGTQYF	TGTGCCAGCAGTGAGCCCGGGACAATCGGGACCCAGTACTTC
TRBJ2-3	-	TRBV10-3	TRBD2	CAIRAGTSGSTDTQYF	TGTGCCATCAGAGCCGGGACTAGCGGGAGCACAGATACGCAGTATTTT
TRBJ2-2	many	TRBV10-3	-	CAISERDTNANTGELFF	TGTGCCATCAGTGAAAGGGACACCAACGCGAACACCGGGGAGCTGTTTTTT
TRBJ2-7	few	TRBV18	-	CASSSEDGSSYEQYF	TGTGCCAGCTCATCGGAGGACGGGAGCTCCTACGAGCAGTACTTC
TRBJ1-1	-	TRBV7-9	-	CASSLGYGTEAFF	TGTGCCAGCAGCTTAGGTTACGGGACTGAAGCTTTCTTT
TRBJ2-3	few	TRBV5-6	-	CASSVGARTDTQYF	TGTGCCAGCAGCGTAGGGGCGCGCACAGATACGCAGTATTTT
TRBJ2-3	few	TRBV20-1	TRBD2	CSARWGTRVTDTQYF	TGCAGTGCTAGGTGGGGGACTAGAGTCACAGATACGCAGTATTTT
TRBJ2-3	-	TRBV11-2	-	CASSPRLVTDTQYF	TGTGCCAGCAGCCCTCGACTGGTCACAGATACGCAGTATTTT
TRBJ2-3	-	TRBV28	-	CASSSNILTDTQYF	TGTGCCAGCAGCTCTAATATTCTCACAGATACGCAGTATTTT
TRBJ2-2	-	TRBV5-4	TRBD2	CASSPVAGGLKTGELFF	TGTGCCAGCAGCCCCGTAGCGGGGGGGTTGAAAACCGGGGAGCTGTTTTTT
TRBJ1-5	few	TRBV19	-	CASSIEGRGNQPQHF	TGTGCCAGTAGTATAGAGGGCCGGGGGAATCAGCCCCAGCATTTT
TRBJ2-3	once	TRBV7-2	-	CASSSDRGATDTQYF	TGTGCCAGCAGCTCGGACCGGGGAGCCACAGATACGCAGTATTTT
TRBJ2-1	few	TRBV6-2/TRBV6-3	-	CASSQVGHEQFF	TGTGCCAGCAGCCAGGTGGGGCATGAGCAGTTCTTC
TRBJ2-3	-	TRBV12-3/TRBV12-4	-	CASSGPGGHLTDTQYF	TGTGCCAGCAGTGGCCCGGGGGGACACCTCACAGATACGCAGTATTTT
TRBJ1-3	many	TRBV15	-	CATAVYSGNTIYF	TGTGCCACCGCAGTATACTCTGGAAACACCATATATTTT
TRBJ2-5	-	TRBV6-8	-	CARDNRDGETQYF	TGTGCCAGGGACAACCGGGACGGAGAGACCCAGTACTTC
TRBJ1-2	few	TRBV29-1	TRBD1	CSVPDRGNYGYTF	TGCAGCGTACCGGACAGGGGAAACTATGGCTACACCTTC
TRBJ2-2	-	TRBV10-1	-	CASGKGQNTGELFF	TGCGCCAGCGGAAAGGGACAGAACACCGGGGAGCTGTTTTTT
TRBJ1-5	-	TRBV6-2/TRBV6-3	-	CASSYEVAAEYSNQPQHF	TGTGCCAGCAGTTACGAGGTCGCAGCTGAATATAGCAATCAGCCCCAGCATTTT
TRBJ2-6	many	TRBV6-5	-	CASSKTRHLSSGANVLTF	TGTGCCAGCAGCAAGACACGACACCTTAGCTCTGGGGCCAACGTCCTGACTTTC
TRBJ1-6	-	TRBV6-5	-	CASRTEGLMDSPLHF	TGTGCCAGCAGGACTGAGGGCCTGATGGATTCACCCCTCCACTTT
TRBJ2-2	-	TRBV2	-	CASTPLRAGDTGELFF	TGTGCCAGCACTCCCTTAAGGGCCGGGGACACCGGGGAGCTGTTTTTT
TRBJ2-2	few	TRBV25-1	-	CASSVSGLPTGELFF	TGTGCCAGCAGTGTATCGGGGCTTCCAACCGGGGAGCTGTTTTTT
TRBJ2-5	-	TRBV12-3/TRBV12-4	TRBD2	CASSLAPGGRETQYF	TGTGCCAGCAGTTTAGCGCCGGGGGGGCGGGAGACCCAGTACTTC
TRBJ2-7	few	TRBV4-1	TRBD2	CASSQRGTSGASSSYEQYF	TGCGCCAGCAGCCAACGAGGGACTAGCGGGGCCTCTAGCTCCTACGAGCAGTACTTC
TRBJ1-1	few	TRBV3-1	-	CASSQGPMNTEAFF	TGTGCCAGCAGCCAAGGACCCATGAACACTGAAGCTTTCTTT
TRBJ1-2	-	TRBV20-1	-	CSAREPGTNYGYTF	TGCAGTGCTAGAGAGCCCGGGACTAACTATGGCTACACCTTC
TRBJ2-5	few	TRBV7-3	-	CASSTGSRETQYF	TGTGCCAGCAGCACAGGCTCGAGGGAGACCCAGTACTTC
TRBJ1-6	few	TRBV6-1	TRBD1	CASSERQGHNSPLHF	TGTGCCAGCAGTGAAAGACAGGGTCATAATTCACCCCTCCACTTT
TRBJ2-3	few	TRBV27	-	CASNIGGSQNTQYF	TGTGCCAGCAACATCGGAGGCAGCCAAAATACGCAGTATTTT
TRBJ1-6	-	TRBV9	-	CASSASASGLSPLHF	TGTGCCAGCAGCGCATCCGCTTCGGGCCTCTCACCCCTCCACTTT
TRBJ2-1	few	TRBV29-1	-	CSVERLAGVEQFF	TGCAGCGTTGAAAGGTTAGCTGGGGTTGAGCAGTTCTTC
TRBJ2-5	-	TRBV6-5	-	CASSSIDTTQYF	TGTGCCAGCAGTTCCATCGACACGACCCAGTACTTC
TRBJ1-1	few	TRBV12-3/TRBV12-4	-	CASTIKGLNTEAFF	TGTGCCAGCACTATCAAGGGGTTGAACACTGAAGCTTTCTTT
TRBJ2-7	-	TRBV4-2	TRBD2	CASSQRLAGLYEQYF	TGTGCCAGCAGCCAAAGACTAGCGGGGCTATACGAGCAGTACTTC
TRBJ1-1	-	TRBV7-6	-	CASSSQAGRTEAFF	TGTGCCAGCAGCTCCCAGGCAGGGCGCACTGAAGCTTTCTTT
TRBJ2-7	few	TRBV4-3	TRBD1	CASSQDRGTGYSYEQYF	TGCGCCAGCAGCCAAGACCGGGGGACAGGCTATTCCTACGAGCAGTACTTC
TRBJ2-7	few	TRBV12-3/TRBV12-4	-	CASSFPPQAYEQYF	TGTGCCAGCAGTTTCCCCCCCCAGGCCTACGAGCAGTACTTC
TRBJ2-3	few	TRBV7-6	TRBD1	CASRSGTGGPDTQYF	TGTGCCAGCAGGTCCGGGACAGGGGGCCCAGATACGCAGTATTTT
TRBJ1-1	-	TRBV6-5	-	CASLVLGANTEAFF	TGTGCCAGCCTAGTTCTTGGGGCGAACACTGAAGCTTTCTTT
TRBJ2-7	-	TRBV9	-	CASSVGSSAQYF	TGTGCCAGCAGCGTAGGTTCGTCGGCGCAGTACTTC
TRBJ1-2	many	TRBV4-1	-	CASRHDRSSGYTF	TGCGCCAGCAGGCACGACAGATCCAGTGGCTACACCTTC
TRBJ2-3	many	TRBV25-1	TRBD1	CASRGTGPADTQYF	TGTGCCAGCAGGGGGACAGGGCCTGCGGATACGCAGTATTTT
TRBJ2-1	few	TRBV19	-	CASSIDQGTNSEQFF	TGTGCCAGTAGTATAGATCAGGGCACCAACAGTGAGCAGTTCTTC
TRBJ1-1	-	TRBV6-1	-	CASSVSNTEAFF	TGTGCCAGCAGTGTGTCTAACACTGAAGCTTTCTTT
TRBJ1-2	-	TRBV9	-	CASRKNDGYGYTF	TGTGCCAGCAGGAAGAACGACGGGTATGGCTACACCTTC
TRBJ1-4	-	TRBV19	-	CASSTSRQAAEKLFF	TGTGCCAGTAGTACCTCGCGACAGGCGGCCGAAAAACTGTTTTTT
TRBJ1-1	-	TRBV5-1	TRBD1	CASSPGTGASLTTEAFF	TGCGCCAGCAGTCCCGGGACAGGGGCCTCCCTAACCACTGAAGCTTTCTTT